These 22 T cell receptor beta chains came from one sample sequenced in a study of T cells in women clearing cervical HPV infection listed by TCRdb under 2018. Libraries were built with the immunoSEQ multiplex PCR assay. As stored in TCRdb, this immuneACCESS dataset retains in-frame rearrangements with V and J assigned. A fraction of the clones does not appear; measured against another copy, unresolved V genes explain less than half of the discrepancy, and the remainder lacks a known reason. The sample's clone listing holds tens of thousands of clones. 3.5% of the sample is held by the ten biggest clonotypes. The sample taken for sequencing was blood buffy coat. The receptor set was obtained from a woman between 18 and 70 years old with a cervical HPV16 infection that either progressed to CIN3+ or cleared (not recorded which).

As concerns this clone: The CDR3 extends 3 residues past the end of the read, so its final part is completed from the germline J gene. The V call is TRBV30, the J call TRBJ2-3, with D maybe TRBD1 (5 bases). CDR1 and CDR2 (germline): GTSNPN, SVGIG (reference sequence). This CDR3 is built from 11 residues. V lost 3 bases, J lost 6 bases, and 7 bases lay in between. CDR3: CAWRQADTQYF. The CDR3 DNA, read in part, is TGTGCCTGGAGACAGGCGGATACG.

To note about this clone: The CDR3 end is not reached by the read, which stops 3 residues before it; the germline J gene fills it in. The genes are TRBV2 and TRBJ2-6, with 8 bases that match TRBD1. The length of the CDR3 is 17 residues. V trimming: 7 bases; J trimming: 0 bases; junction bases outside the gene matches: 8. Germline CDR1 is SNHLY and CDR2 is FYNNEI. The covered CDR3 bases are TGTGCCAGCATGTGGACAGGGTTCGGCTCTGGGGCCAACGTC. Its translation: CASMWTGFGSGANV. In full, the CDR3 is CASMWTGFGSGANVLTF.

Comment on this clone: The CDR3 end falls 3 residues outside the read, so it is completed with the germline J gene. The chain couples TRBV28 to TRBJ2-5; 8 bases match TRBD1. Germline lookup yields CDR1 MDHEN and CDR2 SYDVKM. This CDR3 comprises 14 residues. V lost 3 bases, J lost 5 bases, and 5 bases stayed unmatched. The CDR3 here is CASSFWDRRETQYF. The CDR3 DNA, read in part, is TGTGCCAGCAGTTTCTGGGACAGGAGGGAGACC. The full variable domain, rest sourced from reference TRBV28 and TRBJ2-5, is DVKVTQSSRYLVKRTGEKVFLECVQDMDHENMFWYRQDPGLGLRLIYFSYDVKMKEKGDIPEGYSVSREKKERFSLILESASTNQTSMYLCASSFWDRRETQYFGPGTRLLVL.

Turning to this clone: The CDR3 extends 3 residues past the end of the read, so its final part is completed from the germline J gene. The chain has TRBV5-8 and TRBJ1-1; TRBD1 matches 7 bases. With V trimmed by 0 bases and J by 4 bases, 0 bases remained unmatched. This CDR3 is 13 amino acids long. Germline-derived CDR1 and CDR2 are SGHTS and YDEGEE. The CDR3 DNA, read in part, is TGTGCCAGCAGCTTGGAGGGGGCCACTGAA. As protein: CASSLEGATE. The complete CDR3 reads CASSLEGATEAFF.

Remarks on this clone: The read comes to an end 3 residues before the CDR3 does, leaving the germline J gene to fill in the end. This chain uses TRBV19 with TRBJ2-1, with 7 bases lining up with TRBD2. This CDR3 is 17 amino acids long. J was trimmed by 7 bases and V by 6 bases; bases with no gene match: 18. CDR1 is LNHDA and CDR2 is SQIVND in the germline V gene (reference sequence). CDR3 sequence reads: CASSAHLRTRGYNEQFF. The DNA read from the CDR3 is TGTGCCAGTAGCGCTCACTTAAGGACTAGAGGTTATAATGAG. The full variable domain, its missing parts supplied by reference TRBV19 and TRBJ2-1, is DGGITQSPKYLFRKEGQNVTLSCEQNLNHDAMYWYRQDPGQGLRLIYYSQIVNDFQKGDIAEGYSVSREKKESFPLTVTSAQKNPTAFYLCASSAHLRTRGYNEQFFGPGTRLTVL.

Note on this clone: The read terminates 3 residues ahead of where the CDR3 ends, so the germline J gene completes it. The J gene is TRBJ2-5, the V gene TRBV30, with 8 bases matching TRBD1. In germline, CDR1 is GTSNPN, CDR2 SVGIG (reference sequence). CDR3 length equals 14 residues. The V segment lost 4 bases and the J segment 5 bases; nucleotides outside the gene matches: 9. CDR3 DNA, as far as it was read: TGTGCCTGGAATCCGGGACAGGCACAGGAGACC. This translates into CAWNPGQAQET. The full CDR3 sequence reads CAWNPGQAQETQYF.

A word on this clone: The CDR3 end is not reached by the read, which stops 3 residues before it; the germline J gene fills it in. The chain recombines TRBV20-1 with TRBJ2-1; TRBD2 might be the D (5 bases). The CDR3 loop spans 15 amino acids. V shed 3 bases and J shed 7 bases, with 19 bases lying between them. From germline, CDR1 is DFQATT and CDR2 SNEGSKA (reference sequence). The CDR3 DNA, read in part, is TGCAGTGCTAGGCTGTCCGGTTTAGCGAGGAATGAG. Encoded protein: CSARLSGLARNE. The whole CDR3 is CSARLSGLARNEQFF.

Of note for this clone: The read ends 3 residues early relative to the CDR3; the germline J gene fills the gap. The rearrangement uses TRBV19 and TRBJ1-1; 9 positions match TRBD1. V lost 4 bases to trimming and J lost 4 bases; unmatched junction nucleotides: 10. The length of the CDR3 is 16 residues. Germline V lookup: CDR1 LNHDA, CDR2 SQIVND (reference sequence). The sequenced part of the CDR3 DNA is TGTGCCAGTAGTACCAGGACAGGGGTTAAGGGCACTGAA. Protein product: CASSTRTGVKGTE. The whole CDR3 reads CASSTRTGVKGTEAFF. Combining the CDR3 with reference TRBV19 and TRBJ1-1 gives the whole variable domain DGGITQSPKYLFRKEGQNVTLSCEQNLNHDAMYWYRQDPGQGLRLIYYSQIVNDFQKGDIAEGYSVSREKKESFPLTVTSAQKNPTAFYLCASSTRTGVKGTEAFFGQGTRLTVV.

Notes on this clone: The missing CDR3 end, 3 residues past where the read stops, is filled in from the germline J gene. The chain combines TRBV29-1 with TRBJ2-2, with a possible D match to TRBD2 (5 bases). This CDR3 region has 14 residues. V was shortened by 7 bases and J by 1 base, with 13 bases between the two germline ends. The germline gives CDR1 SQVTM, CDR2 ANQGSEA. This CDR3 is CSARVWMNTGELFF. Incomplete CDR3 DNA: TGCAGCGCGAGGGTGTGGATGAACACCGGGGAG.

To note about this clone: Read sequence stops 3 residues before the CDR3 end, and the germline J gene provides the missing end. The chain has TRBV2 and TRBJ1-4; 8 bases are shared with TRBD1. With V trimmed by 6 bases and J by 0 bases, 6 bases remained unmatched. The CDR3 is made up of 16 amino acids. Germline CDR1 SNHLY, CDR2 FYNNEI. The CDR3 region is CASRRTGPSTNEKLFF. The covered CDR3 bases are TGTGCCAGCAGAAGGACAGGGCCTTCAACTAATGAAAAA. Full variable domain (rest looked up from reference TRBV2 and TRBJ1-4): EPEVTQTPSHQVTQMGQEVILRCVPISNHLYFYWYRQILGQKVEFLVSFYNNEISEKSEIFDDQFSVERPDGSNFTLKIRSTKLEDSAMYFCASRRTGPSTNEKLFFGSGTQLSVL.

As to this clone: The read ends 3 residues early relative to the CDR3; the germline J gene fills the gap. The genes are TRBV2 and TRBJ2-1, with 11 nucleotides matching TRBD2. V lost 3 bases and J lost 7; bases outside the gene matches: 8. From germline, CDR1 is SNHLY and CDR2 FYNNEI. CDR3 size: 16 residues. CDR3 amino acids: CASSDWPSSGRNEQFF. The sequenced CDR3 bases are TGTGCCAGCAGTGACTGGCCCTCTAGCGGGAGGAATGAG.

Comments on this clone: The read terminates 3 residues before the CDR3 end, so the remaining end is supplied by the germline J gene. The V call is TRBV19, the J call TRBJ2-3; 9 bases match TRBD2. Germline trimming cut 4 bases from V and 2 bases from J; bases unmatched to any gene: 10. This CDR3 spans 17 amino acids. The germline V gene encodes CDR1 LNHDA and CDR2 SQIVND (reference sequence). The sequenced part of the CDR3 DNA is TGTGCCAGTAGTAAATGGGCTAGCGGGACCTCCACAGATACG. Amino acid sequence: CASSKWASGTSTDT. The CDR3 reads in full as CASSKWASGTSTDTQYF.

A word on this clone: The read terminates 3 residues ahead of where the CDR3 ends, so the germline J gene completes it. The chain carries TRBV5-1 and TRBJ2-5; TRBD2 aligns across 11 bases. This CDR3 has 16 residues. V gave up 3 bases and J gave up 0 bases; unmatched junction bases: 4. CDR1 is SGHRS, CDR2 YFSETQ, per germline. The sequenced part of the CDR3 DNA is TGCGCCAGCAGCTCGAGGACTAGCGGGTACCAAGAGACC. Translated: CASSSRTSGYQET. From start to end, the CDR3 is CASSSRTSGYQETQYF.

Details on this clone: The observed sequence ends 3 residues before the CDR3 terminus, with the missing tail filled in from the germline J gene. This sequence joins TRBV27 and TRBJ2-7, with 9 bases aligning to TRBD1. The junction had 8 bases not matched to a gene; V was cut back by 6 bases and J by 5 bases. CDR3 length equals 14 residues. CDR1 MNHEY and CDR2 SMNVEV come from the germline V gene (reference sequence). CDR3 in amino acids: CASSAPGTGNEQYF. Partial CDR3 DNA: TGTGCCAGCAGCGCGCCCGGGACAGGGAACGAG.

As regards this clone: The read is 3 residues too short to cover the CDR3 end, so that end is filled in from the germline J gene. J is TRBJ2-4 and V is TRBV4-1; the match to TRBD1 covers 10 bases. The CDR3 sequence is 17 residues long. Germline V gives CDR1 MGHRA, CDR2 YSYEKL. The junction had 9 bases not matched to a gene; V was cut back by 0 bases and J by 7 bases. CDR3 DNA (partial): TGCGCCAGCAGCCAAGAGGGACGCGGGGGACAGGGGAACATT. This gives the protein CASSQEGRGGQGNI. The CDR3 reads in full as CASSQEGRGGQGNIQYF.

Concerning this clone itself: The read falls 3 residues short of the CDR3 end, and the missing part is taken from the germline J gene. The chain is built from TRBV14 and TRBJ2-7, with TRBD2 identical over 8 bases. The CDR3 loop spans 15 amino acids. Germline values: CDR1 SGHDN, CDR2 FVKESK. Unmatched junction bases numbered 5, after V lost 1 base and J lost 3 bases. The CDR3 DNA, read in part, is TGTGCCAGCAGCCAAGGAACTAGCGGCTTCTACGAG. It is translated as CASSQGTSGFYE. The complete CDR3 reads CASSQGTSGFYEQYF.

CDR3 residues: CASSGQGSGANVLTF. The sequenced CDR3 bases are TGTGCCAGCAGTGGTCAGGGCTCTGGGGCCAACGTC. V is TRBV6-1 and J is TRBJ2-6, with TRBD1 as a possible D gene (5 bases). The DNA ends 3 residues before the CDR3 does, and the rest of the CDR3 is filled in from the germline J gene. With 4 bases removed from V and 0 bases from J, the gap between germline ends came to 7 bases. The germline CDR1 and CDR2 sequences are MNHNS and SASEGT. The CDR3 spans 15 residues.

Of note for this clone: The read ends 3 residues early relative to the CDR3; the germline J gene fills the gap. The J gene is TRBJ1-4, the V gene TRBV7-9, with D perhaps TRBD1 (5 bases). CDR3 length: 14 amino acids. V lost 5 bases and J lost 4, with 11 bases in between. Germline V gene lookup returns CDR1 SEHNR and CDR2 FQNEAQ (reference sequence). CDR3 region: CASSQEGFNEKLFF. The CDR3 bases that were read are TGTGCCAGCAGCCAAGAGGGGTTTAATGAAAAA. Supplemented by reference TRBV7-9 and TRBJ1-4, the full variable domain reads DTGVSQNPRHKITKRGQNVTFRCDPISEHNRLYWYRQTLGQGPEFLTYFQNEAQLEKSRLLSDRFSAERPKGSFSTLEIQRTEQGDSAMYLCASSQEGFNEKLFFGSGTQLSVL.

Comment on this clone: The read ends 3 residues early relative to the CDR3; the germline J gene fills the gap. The rearrangement joins TRBV30 to TRBJ2-3; TRBD1 aligns across 9 bases. Germline-derived CDR1 and CDR2 are GTSNPN and SVGIG (reference sequence). The J segment lost 1 base and the V segment lost 4 bases, leaving 3 bases of the junction unmatched. This CDR3 contains 14 residues. The part of the CDR3 DNA that was read is TGTGCCTGGAACCGGGACAGGGGCACAGATACG. It is translated as CAWNRDRGTDT. From start to end, the CDR3 is CAWNRDRGTDTQYF.

Note on this clone: The CDR3 end is not reached by the read, which stops 3 residues before it; the germline J gene fills it in. This chain uses TRBV11-2 with TRBJ2-1, with 12 bases identical to TRBD2. This CDR3 is built from 15 residues. Germline CDR1 and CDR2: SGHAT and FQNNGV. The trim removed 5 bases at V and 9 bases at J, leaving 8 bases unmatched. The sequenced part of the CDR3 DNA is TGTGCCAGCAGCCCAACGGGACTAGCGGGTGTTGAG. It yields the protein CASSPTGLAGVE. Given in full, the CDR3 is CASSPTGLAGVEQFF.

For this clone: The read ends 3 residues shy of where the CDR3 ends; the end is completed using the germline J gene. The rearrangement uses TRBV18 and TRBJ1-2; D remains unclear. There are 14 residues in the CDR3. Deletions cut 6 bases from V and 6 bases from J, with 17 bases between. CDR1 is KGHSH, CDR2 LQKENI, per germline. The CDR3 DNA, read in part, is TGTGCCAGCTCCCCCAACACAGACACACATGGC. This codes for CASSPNTDTHG. The CDR3, in full, reads CASSPNTDTHGYTF.

Worth noting for this clone: Read sequence stops 3 residues before the CDR3 end, and the germline J gene provides the missing end. The rearrangement uses TRBV20-1 and TRBJ2-3; TRBD1 agrees at 10 bases. The CDR3 length is 16 residues. The ends lost 0 bases at V and 4 bases at J; junction bases unmatched: 7. Looked up from germline, CDR1 is DFQATT and CDR2 is SNEGSKA (reference sequence). Here the CDR3 reads CSARDPDRGWADTQYF. The CDR3 DNA, read in part, is TGCAGTGCTAGAGACCCGGACAGGGGGTGGGCAGATACG.